This T cell receptor beta chain was identified during a study of CD8 T cells in ankylosing spondylitis. Molecular-barcoded quantitative 5'-RACE produced these TCR beta libraries. TCRdb reanalysed the 5' RACE reads using MiXCR and keeps one entry per CDR3 protein. The table lists a few hundred thousand distinct CDR3 sequences, 15% to 20% of them singletons, with 7.8% in the top ten. This clonotype showed up just a few times. Its specificity is not known. General observations from the study: Characteristic of ankylosing spondylitis blood, it appeared, was a TCR beta motif comprising several highly homologous variants.

V was clipped by 3 bases and J by 1 base, with 11 bases between them. CDR3 length: 15 residues. The germline V gene has CDR1 MNHEY and CDR2 SVGAGI. Sequenced: blood, either unsorted or a sorted T cell fraction (not recorded which). The receptor's source is a male donor with ankylosing spondylitis or in good health (not recorded which). The V and J genes are TRBV6-5 and TRBJ2-3; weak D call: TRBD2 (5 bases). CDR3 bases: TGTGCCAGCAGTTATACGGGATTAGGCACAGATACGCAGTATTTT. Amino acids: CASSYTGLGTDTQYF.